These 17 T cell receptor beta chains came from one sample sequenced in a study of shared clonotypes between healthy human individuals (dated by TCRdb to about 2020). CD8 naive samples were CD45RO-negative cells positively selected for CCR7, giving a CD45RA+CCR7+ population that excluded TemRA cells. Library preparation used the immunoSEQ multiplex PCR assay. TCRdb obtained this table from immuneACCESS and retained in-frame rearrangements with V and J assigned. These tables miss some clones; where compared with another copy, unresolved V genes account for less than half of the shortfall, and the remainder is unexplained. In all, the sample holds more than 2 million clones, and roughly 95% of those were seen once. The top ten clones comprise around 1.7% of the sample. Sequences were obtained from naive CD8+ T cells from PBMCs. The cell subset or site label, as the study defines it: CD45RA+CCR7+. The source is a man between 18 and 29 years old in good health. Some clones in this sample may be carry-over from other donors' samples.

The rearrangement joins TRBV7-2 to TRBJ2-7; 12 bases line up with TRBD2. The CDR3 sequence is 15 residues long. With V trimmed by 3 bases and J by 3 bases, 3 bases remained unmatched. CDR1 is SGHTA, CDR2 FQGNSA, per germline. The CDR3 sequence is CASSFGLAGFYEQYF. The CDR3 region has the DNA TGTGCCAGCAGCTTCGGACTAGCGGGATTCTACGAGCAGTACTTC.

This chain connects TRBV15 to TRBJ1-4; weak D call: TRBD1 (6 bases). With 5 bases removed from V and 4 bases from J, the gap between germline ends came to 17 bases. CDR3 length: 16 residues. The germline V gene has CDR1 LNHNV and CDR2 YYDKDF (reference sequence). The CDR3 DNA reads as TGTGCCACCAGCCCACGCGGCAGGGGCCTTAATGAAAAACTGTTTTTT. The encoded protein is CATSPRGRGLNEKLFF.

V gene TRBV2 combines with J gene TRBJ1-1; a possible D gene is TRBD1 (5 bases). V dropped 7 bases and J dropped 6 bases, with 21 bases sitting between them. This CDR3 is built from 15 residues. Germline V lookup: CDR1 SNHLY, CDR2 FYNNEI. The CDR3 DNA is TGTGCCAGCACCATTCTCCCGGGGGTTTACGCTGAAGCTTTCTTT. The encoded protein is CASTILPGVYAEAFF.

The CDR3 protein is CASSPRRGSCAEAFF. In DNA, the CDR3 is TGTGCCAGCAGCCCAAGAAGGGGTTCCTGCGCTGAAGCTTTCTTT. J is TRBJ1-1 and V is TRBV21-1; the D call of TRBD1 is as the table states it, not checked on the DNA. TRBV21-1 is a pseudogene segment. This CDR3 contains 15 residues.

DNA of the CDR3: TGTGCCAGCAGCCCAAGCCGTCACAGGGTTGGAGAGACCCAGTACTTC. Protein product: CASSPSRHRVGETQYF. V usage is TRBV9 and J usage is TRBJ2-5, with TRBD1 as a possible D gene (6 bases). The CDR3 has 16 residues. V lost 4 bases and J lost 4, with 20 bases in between. Germline V lookup: CDR1 SGDLS, CDR2 YYNGEE.

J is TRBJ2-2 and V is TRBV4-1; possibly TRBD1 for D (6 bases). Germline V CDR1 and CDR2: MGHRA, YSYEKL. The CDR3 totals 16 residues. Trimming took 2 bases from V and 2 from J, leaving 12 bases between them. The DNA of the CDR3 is TGCGCCAGCAGCCAAATGGGGACAAGCAACACCGGGGAGCTGTTTTTT. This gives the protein CASSQMGTSNTGELFF.

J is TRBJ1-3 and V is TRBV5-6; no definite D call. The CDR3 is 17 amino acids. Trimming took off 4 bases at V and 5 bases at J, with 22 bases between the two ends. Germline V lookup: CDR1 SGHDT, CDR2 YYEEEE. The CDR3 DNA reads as TGTGCCAGCAGCCCCACCCCGGCGGCAGCACTCCGAAACACCATATATTTT. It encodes CASSPTPAAALRNTIYF.

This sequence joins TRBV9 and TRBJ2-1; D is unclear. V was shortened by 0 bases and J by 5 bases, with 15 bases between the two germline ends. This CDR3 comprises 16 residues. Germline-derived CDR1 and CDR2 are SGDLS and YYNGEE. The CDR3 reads CASSVAALRMDNEQFF. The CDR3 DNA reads TGTGCCAGCAGCGTAGCTGCACTACGGATGGACAATGAGCAGTTCTTC. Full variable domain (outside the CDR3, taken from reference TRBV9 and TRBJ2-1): DSGVTQTPKHLITATGQRVTLRCSPRSGDLSVYWYQQSLDQGLQFLIQYYNGEERAKGNILERFSAQQFPDLHSELNLSSLELGDSALYFCASSVAALRMDNEQFFGPGTRLTVL.

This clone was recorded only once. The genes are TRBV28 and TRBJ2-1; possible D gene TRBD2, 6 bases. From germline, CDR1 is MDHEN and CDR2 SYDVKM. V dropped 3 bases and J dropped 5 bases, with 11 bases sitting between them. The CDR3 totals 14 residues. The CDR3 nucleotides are TGTGCCAGCAGTTTTATGGGAGGCAACAATGAGCAGTTCTTC. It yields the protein CASSFMGGNNEQFF.

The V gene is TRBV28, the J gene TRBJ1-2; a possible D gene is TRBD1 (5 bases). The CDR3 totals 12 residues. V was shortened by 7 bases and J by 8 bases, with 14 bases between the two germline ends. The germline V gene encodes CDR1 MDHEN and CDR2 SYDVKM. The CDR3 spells CASTLGLDGYTF. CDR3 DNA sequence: TGTGCCAGCACCCTGGGGCTGGACGGCTACACCTTC.

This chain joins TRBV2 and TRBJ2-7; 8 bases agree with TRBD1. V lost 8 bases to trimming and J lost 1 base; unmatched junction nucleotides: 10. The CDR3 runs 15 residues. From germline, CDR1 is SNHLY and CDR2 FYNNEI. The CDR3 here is CASLRTGRASYEQYF. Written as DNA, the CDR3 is TGTGCCAGCTTAAGGACAGGGCGAGCGTCCTACGAGCAGTACTTC. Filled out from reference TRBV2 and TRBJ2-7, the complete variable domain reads EPEVTQTPSHQVTQMGQEVILRCVPISNHLYFYWYRQILGQKVEFLVSFYNNEISEKSEIFDDQFSVERPDGSNFTLKIRSTKLEDSAMYFCASLRTGRASYEQYFGPGTRLTVT.

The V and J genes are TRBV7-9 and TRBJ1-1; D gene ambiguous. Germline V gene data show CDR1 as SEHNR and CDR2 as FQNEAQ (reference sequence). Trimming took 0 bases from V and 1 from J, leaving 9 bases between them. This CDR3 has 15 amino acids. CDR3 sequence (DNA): TGTGCCAGCAGCTTAGCGCGATCAGGGAACACTGAAGCTTTCTTT. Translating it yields CASSLARSGNTEAFF.

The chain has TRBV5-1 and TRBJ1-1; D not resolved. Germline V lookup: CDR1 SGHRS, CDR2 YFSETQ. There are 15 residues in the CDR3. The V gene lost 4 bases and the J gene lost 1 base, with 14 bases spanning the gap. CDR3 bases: TGCGCCAGCAGCCTCGTAGGTGTGAGGAACACTGAAGCTTTCTTT. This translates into CASSLVGVRNTEAFF.

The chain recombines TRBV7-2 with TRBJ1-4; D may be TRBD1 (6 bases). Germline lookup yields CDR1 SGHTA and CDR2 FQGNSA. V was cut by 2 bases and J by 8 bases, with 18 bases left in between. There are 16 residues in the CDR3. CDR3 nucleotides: TGTGCCAGCAGCTTATACAGGGAGGGACGACAAGAAAAACTGTTTTTT. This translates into CASSLYREGRQEKLFF. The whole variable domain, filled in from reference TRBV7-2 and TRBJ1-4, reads GAGVSQSPSNKVTEKGKDVELRCDPISGHTALYWYRQSLGQGLEFLIYFQGNSAPDKSGLPSDRFSAERTGGSVSTLTIQRTQQEDSAVYLCASSLYREGRQEKLFFGSGTQLSVL.

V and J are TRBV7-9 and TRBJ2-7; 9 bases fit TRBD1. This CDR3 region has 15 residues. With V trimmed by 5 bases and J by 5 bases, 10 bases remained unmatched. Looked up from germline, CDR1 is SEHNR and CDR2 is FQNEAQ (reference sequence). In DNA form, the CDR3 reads TGTGCCAGCAGCCCGACGCTTGGGACAGGGAACGAGCAGTACTTC. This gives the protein CASSPTLGTGNEQYF.

The CDR3 DNA is TGTGCCAGCAGCGGGACTAGTGCCCCTGGAAACACCATATATTTT. It codes for CASSGTSAPGNTIYF. The V call is TRBV5-6, the J call TRBJ1-3, with D possibly matching TRBD1 (5 bases). The V end lost 4 bases, the J end lost 2 bases, and 13 bases lay between the germline ends. The CDR3 totals 15 residues. The germline V gene has CDR1 SGHDT and CDR2 YYEEEE.

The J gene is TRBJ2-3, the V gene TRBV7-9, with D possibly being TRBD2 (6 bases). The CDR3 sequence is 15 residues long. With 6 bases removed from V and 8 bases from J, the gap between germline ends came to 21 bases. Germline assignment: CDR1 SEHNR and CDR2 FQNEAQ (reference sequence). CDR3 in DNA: TGTGCCAGCAGGCCTCCGGGACTCTTATGGGGTACGCAGTATTTT. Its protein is CASRPPGLLWGTQYF.